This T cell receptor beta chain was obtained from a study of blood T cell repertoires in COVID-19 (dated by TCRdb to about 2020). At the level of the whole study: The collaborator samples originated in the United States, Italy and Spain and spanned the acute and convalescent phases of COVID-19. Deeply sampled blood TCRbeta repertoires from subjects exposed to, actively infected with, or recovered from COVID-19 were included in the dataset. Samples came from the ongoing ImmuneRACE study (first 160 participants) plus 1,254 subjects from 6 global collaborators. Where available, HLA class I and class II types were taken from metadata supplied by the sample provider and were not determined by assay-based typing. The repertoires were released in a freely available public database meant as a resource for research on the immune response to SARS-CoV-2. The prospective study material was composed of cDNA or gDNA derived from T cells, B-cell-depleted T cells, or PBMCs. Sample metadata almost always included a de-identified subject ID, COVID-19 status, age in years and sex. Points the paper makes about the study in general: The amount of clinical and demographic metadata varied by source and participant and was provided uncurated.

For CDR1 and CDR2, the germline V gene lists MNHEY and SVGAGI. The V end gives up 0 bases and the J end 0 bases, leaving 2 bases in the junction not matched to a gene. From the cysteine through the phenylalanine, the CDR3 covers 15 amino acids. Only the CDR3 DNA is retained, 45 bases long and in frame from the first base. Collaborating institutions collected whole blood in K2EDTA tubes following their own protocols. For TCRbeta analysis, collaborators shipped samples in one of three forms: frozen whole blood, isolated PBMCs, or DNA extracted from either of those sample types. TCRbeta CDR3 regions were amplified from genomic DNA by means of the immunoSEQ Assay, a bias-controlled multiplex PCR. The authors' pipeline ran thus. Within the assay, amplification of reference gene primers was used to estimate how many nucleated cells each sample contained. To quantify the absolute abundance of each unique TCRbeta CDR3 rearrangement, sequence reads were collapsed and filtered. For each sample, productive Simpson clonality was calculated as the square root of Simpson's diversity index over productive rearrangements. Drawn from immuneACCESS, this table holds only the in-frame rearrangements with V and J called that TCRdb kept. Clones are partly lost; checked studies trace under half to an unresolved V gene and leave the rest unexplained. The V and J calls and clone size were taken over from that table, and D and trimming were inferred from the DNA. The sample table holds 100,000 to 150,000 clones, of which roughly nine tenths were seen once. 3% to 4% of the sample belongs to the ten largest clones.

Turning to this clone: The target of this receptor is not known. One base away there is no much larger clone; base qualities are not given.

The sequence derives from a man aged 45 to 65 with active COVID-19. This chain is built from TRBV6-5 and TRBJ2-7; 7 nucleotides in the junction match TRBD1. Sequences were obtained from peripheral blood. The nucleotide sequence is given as TGTGCCAGCAGTTACTCTGGGACAGTCTCCTACGAGCAGTACTTC. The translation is CASSYSGTVSYEQYF.